This passage covers 14 T cell receptor beta chains from one sample sequenced in a study of T cell changes during pregnancy in multiple sclerosis. The table came from immunoSEQ multiplex PCR; TCRdb's copy has only in-frame clones and leaves some out. The sample has around 80,000 clones; approximately 90% are singletons. The sequencing here drew on peripheral blood, taken before pregnancy. The receptors originated from a female donor with multiple sclerosis, enrolled in a pregnancy study.

V gene TRBV12-5 combines with J gene TRBJ1-3, with unresolved D. Trimming took off 2 bases at V and 0 bases at J, with 11 bases between the two ends. From germline, CDR1 is LGHNT and CDR2 FRNRAP. This CDR3 contains 16 residues. The chain's CDR3 is CASGLTYRDSGNTIYF. The CDR3 DNA follows: TGTGCTAGTGGTTTGACCTACCGGGACTCTGGAAACACCATATATTTT. The entire variable domain, with the rest obtained from reference TRBV12-5 and TRBJ1-3, is as follows: DARVTQTPRHKVTEMGQEVTMRCQPILGHNTVFWYRQTMMQGLELLAYFRNRAPLDDSGMPKDRFSAEMPDATLATLKIQPSEPRDSAVYFCASGLTYRDSGNTIYFGEGSWLTVV.

The rearrangement uses TRBV7-8 and TRBJ1-2; no clear D. V was clipped by 2 bases and J by 8 bases, with 18 bases between them. This CDR3 spans 15 amino acids. Germline CDR1 is SGHVS and CDR2 is FQNEAQ. The CDR3, as DNA: TGTGCCAGCAGCTTAACCCTAACCGCCCGGGGAGGCTACACCTTC. This encodes CASSLTLTARGGYTF.

J is TRBJ1-6 and V is TRBV27; unclear D gene. Trimming took 0 bases from V and 6 from J, leaving 9 bases between them. The V gene's germline CDR1 is MNHEY and CDR2 SMNVEV (reference sequence). The CDR3 is 15 residues long. DNA of the CDR3: TGTGCCAGCAGTTTATCGAGCCTCGGTAATTCACCCCTCCACTTT. Protein product: CASSLSSLGNSPLHF.

The chain recombines TRBV19 with TRBJ1-5; no reliable D call. The CDR3 has 13 amino acids. Trimming took off 5 bases at V and 5 bases at J, with 10 bases between the two ends. Germline assignment: CDR1 LNHDA and CDR2 SQIVND (reference sequence). The CDR3 is CASSEADYQPQHF. The CDR3 nucleotides read TGTGCCAGTAGTGAGGCAGATTATCAGCCCCAGCATTTT.

The CDR3 reads CASSDSISEKLFF. The CDR3 nucleotides are TGTGCCAGCAGTGACAGCATCAGTGAAAAACTGTTTTTT. The chain joins TRBV6-5 to TRBJ1-4; weak D call: TRBD1 (5 bases). There are 13 residues in the CDR3. The V end was cut by 5 bases, the J end by 7 bases, with 11 bases between. Germline V CDR1 and CDR2: MNHEY, SVGAGI.

The rearrangement links TRBV7-8 to TRBJ2-3; TRBD2 matches at 8 bases. From germline, CDR1 is SGHVS and CDR2 FQNEAQ. V trimming: 1 base; J trimming: 3 bases; junction bases outside the gene matches: 3. CDR3 size: 15 residues. The CDR3: CASSLGGLATDTQYF. In DNA form, the CDR3 reads TGTGCCAGCAGCTTAGGTGGACTAGCAACAGATACGCAGTATTTT.

A note on this clone: At one end the junction does not follow the germline gene, possibly because of a read error. The gene calls are TRBV7-7 and TRBJ2-5; D is unclear. This CDR3 is built from 12 residues. Germline assignment: CDR1 SSHAT and CDR2 FNYEAQ (reference sequence). The CDR3 coding sequence is TGTGCTAGCAGCCCCCCCGAGGAGACCCAGTACTTC. Translating gives CASSPPEETQYF.

This clone was counted only a few times. V and J are TRBV27 and TRBJ1-6, with 7 bases lining up with TRBD1. The CDR3 has 14 amino acids. Unmatched junction bases numbered 8, after V lost 8 bases and J lost 7 bases. Germline values: CDR1 MNHEY, CDR2 SMNVEV (reference sequence). CDR3 protein: CASGMYRGNSPLHF. Here the CDR3 DNA reads TGTGCCAGCGGTATGTACAGGGGAAATTCACCCCTCCACTTT.

V usage is TRBV10-3 and J usage is TRBJ1-2; D gene unclear. The ends were cut back, 3 bases at V and 8 bases at J, with 16 bases in the middle. Looked up from germline, CDR1 is ENHRY and CDR2 is SYGVKD. The CDR3 contains 14 residues. The CDR3 nucleotides read TGTGCCATCAGTGACGGAAACGGGGAGCGAGGCTACACCTTC. The encoded protein is CAISDGNGERGYTF.

V usage is TRBV4-1 and J usage is TRBJ2-7; possibly TRBD1 for D (6 bases). The CDR3 spans 16 residues. The germline V gene has CDR1 MGHRA and CDR2 YSYEKL. Trimming removed 4 bases at V and 0 bases at J, with 16 bases between. CDR3 region: CASSLDLPGHSYEQYF. In nucleotides, the CDR3 is TGCGCCAGCAGCCTGGACCTTCCGGGACACTCCTACGAGCAGTACTTC.

This clone appeared a single time. This sequence joins TRBV14 and TRBJ2-7; D may be TRBD2 (7 bases). The germline CDR1 and CDR2 sequences are SGHDN and FVKESK. The CDR3 extends over 15 amino acids. The V gene lost 6 bases and the J gene lost 6 bases, with 21 bases spanning the gap. The CDR3 DNA reads as TGTGCCAGCAGTCGGGGAGGGGGGTTAACCGGCGAGCAGTACTTC. It translates to CASSRGGGLTGEQYF.

The chain recombines TRBV6-1 with TRBJ2-3; D is unclear. Trimming took off 7 bases at V and 5 bases at J, with 19 bases between the two ends. The CDR3 has 15 amino acids. Germline values: CDR1 MNHNS, CDR2 SASEGT. This CDR3 reads CASTLDPTLGDTQYF. The CDR3 DNA sequence: TGTGCCAGCACCTTAGACCCGACTCTTGGAGATACGCAGTATTTT.

To note about this clone: Within the sample, other DNA sequences also encode this same CDR3. The genes are TRBV27 and TRBJ1-3; TRBD1 matches at 8 bases. Germline lookup yields CDR1 MNHEY and CDR2 SMNVEV (reference sequence). The CDR3 has 14 amino acids. V shed 6 bases, J shed 2 bases, and the junction held 3 bases outside the gene matches. CDR3 sequence (DNA): TGTGCCAGCAGCAGCAGGGGGCCTGGAAACACCATATATTTT. It is translated as CASSSRGPGNTIYF.

The chain carries TRBV18 and TRBJ1-3; 9 nucleotides align to TRBD1. J lost 0 bases, V lost 3 bases, and 6 bases had no gene match. The length of the CDR3 is 17 residues. Germline V gene lookup returns CDR1 KGHSH and CDR2 LQKENI. CDR3 amino acids: CASSPGTGTISGNTIYF. CDR3 DNA: TGTGCCAGCTCACCTGGGACAGGGACGATCTCTGGAAACACCATATATTTT.